This is a list of T cell receptor beta chains from one sample in a study of T cell changes during pregnancy in multiple sclerosis. Sequencing was performed with immunoSEQ multiplex PCR; in TCRdb, only in-frame clones are kept and a portion is missing. The data show tens of thousands of clones, with roughly nine tenths seen just once and under 3.5% held by the top ten. The sample here was CD8+ T cells from peripheral blood mononuclear cells, taken before pregnancy. Receptors were obtained from a female donor with multiple sclerosis, enrolled in a pregnancy study. CDR3s include the opening cysteine and the closing phenylalanine or tryptophan. Each record gives: V gene, CDR3 protein.

v_call: TRBV4-3; cdr3_aa: CASSQGGQNYGYTF
v_call: TRBV2; cdr3_aa: CASREGSYGYTF
v_call: TRBV27; cdr3_aa: CASRPFGGGNSNQPQHF
v_call: TRBV6-1; cdr3_aa: CASSELAGGSYEQYF
v_call: TRBV6-1; cdr3_aa: CASSEPGGGYYEQYF
v_call: TRBV19; cdr3_aa: CASSIDRGYTEAFF
v_call: TRBV6-4; cdr3_aa: CASSAAAGGPKGQYF
v_call: TRBV2; cdr3_aa: CASRLTGGDEQYF
v_call: TRBV29-1; cdr3_aa: CSVETPSEAFF
v_call: TRBV9; cdr3_aa: CASSTRTGGGLGGYTF
v_call: TRBV4-3; cdr3_aa: CASSQGSGPGNTIYF
v_call: TRBV19; cdr3_aa: CASSISSSNQPQHF
v_call: TRBV28; cdr3_aa: CASSPHGSLSYEQYF